These 8 T cell receptor beta chains were all obtained from the same sample, sequenced in a study of OX40 agonist ivuxolimab in advanced cancers. Data came from immunoSEQ multiplex PCR; TCRdb stores just in-frame clones and leaves some out. The profile covers 15,000 to 20,000 clones, with over 65% appearing a single time and 26% taken by the ten largest. Here the sequenced sample was CD4+ or CD8+ T cells sorted from blood, taken in a trial of the OX40 agonist ivuxolimab. The receptor set was obtained from an adult with an advanced solid tumor such as melanoma, head and neck, liver or kidney cancer.

This clone rates as medium-sized. Other DNA sequences in the sample encode the same CDR3. This chain connects TRBV7-2 to TRBJ2-7; perhaps TRBD2 as D (5 bases). Germline assignment: CDR1 SGHTA and CDR2 FQGNSA. This CDR3 contains 13 residues. The germline V and J ends were trimmed by 5 bases and 3 bases, with 11 bases remaining between them. The CDR3 region has the DNA TGTGCCAGCAGCCCCACTAGTTACTACGAGCAGTACTTC. Protein sequence: CASSPTSYYEQYF.

This sequence joins TRBV7-9 and TRBJ2-5, with 9 bases aligning to TRBD2. CDR3 size: 17 residues. CDR1 is SEHNR, CDR2 FQNEAQ, per germline (reference sequence). V was clipped by 5 bases and J by 2 bases; unmatched bases: 12. Here the CDR3 reads CASSGGGEGGGQETQYF. The CDR3 DNA reads as TGTGCCAGCAGCGGCGGGGGGGAAGGGGGAGGGCAAGAGACCCAGTACTTC.

This clone appeared once. The chain has TRBV9 and TRBJ2-5; 9 nucleotides agree with TRBD2. The closer fit of TRBJ2-7 to the DNA end suggests the J call may be wrong. This CDR3 is 15 amino acids long. The germline V gene encodes CDR1 SGDLS and CDR2 YYNGEE. The CDR3: CASSVREGLLHEQYF. The CDR3 DNA sequence: TGTGCCAGCAGCGTGCGGGAGGGCCTGTTACACGAGCAGTACTTC.

The chain uses TRBV19 and TRBJ2-3; either TRBD1 or TRBD2 may supply D (6 bases each). V lost 3 bases and J lost 7, with 8 bases in between. The CDR3 has 12 residues. Germline V gene sequence: CDR1 LNHDA, CDR2 SQIVND (reference sequence). Here the CDR3 reads CASSIGGHTQYF. Written as DNA, the CDR3 is TGTGCCAGTAGTATCGGGGGCCATACGCAGTATTTT.

This clone was counted between two and nine times. The chain has TRBV11-2 and TRBJ2-7; the match to TRBD2 covers 13 bases. The CDR3 is 17 amino acids. Trimming cost V 5 bases and J 0 bases; bases outside gene matches: 7. Germline values: CDR1 SGHAT, CDR2 FQNNGV. CDR3 loop: CASSPGLAGLSSYEQYF. The CDR3 DNA reads TGTGCCAGCAGCCCGGGACTAGCGGGACTCAGCTCCTACGAGCAGTACTTC.

This clone was counted only a few times. V and J are TRBV2 and TRBJ1-5, with TRBD1 matching 8 bases. The trim removed 6 bases at V and 4 bases at J, leaving 8 bases unmatched. The CDR3 has 15 residues. Germline V gene lookup returns CDR1 SNHLY and CDR2 FYNNEI. The CDR3: CASRETGEGNQPQHF. CDR3 nucleotides: TGTGCCAGCAGGGAGACAGGGGAAGGAAATCAGCCCCAGCATTTT.

The J gene is TRBJ2-2, the V gene TRBV9; TRBD2 matches 13 bases. The CDR3 is made up of 16 amino acids. Germline values: CDR1 SGDLS, CDR2 YYNGEE. The V segment lost 4 bases and the J segment 6 bases; nucleotides outside the gene matches: 6. This CDR3 reads CASSLRLAGGSGELFF. CDR3 nucleotide sequence: TGTGCCAGCAGCCTCCGACTAGCGGGAGGTTCCGGGGAGCTGTTTTTT.

This clone turned up a few times. The chain is built from TRBV27 and TRBJ1-5, with 7 nucleotides matching TRBD1. The V segment lost 7 bases and the J segment 6 bases; nucleotides outside the gene matches: 12. Germline V gene lookup returns CDR1 MNHEY and CDR2 SMNVEV (reference sequence). The CDR3 contains 15 residues. The CDR3 here is CASIPRQGEGQPQHF. The CDR3 DNA reads as TGTGCCAGCATTCCGAGACAGGGTGAAGGTCAGCCCCAGCATTTT.